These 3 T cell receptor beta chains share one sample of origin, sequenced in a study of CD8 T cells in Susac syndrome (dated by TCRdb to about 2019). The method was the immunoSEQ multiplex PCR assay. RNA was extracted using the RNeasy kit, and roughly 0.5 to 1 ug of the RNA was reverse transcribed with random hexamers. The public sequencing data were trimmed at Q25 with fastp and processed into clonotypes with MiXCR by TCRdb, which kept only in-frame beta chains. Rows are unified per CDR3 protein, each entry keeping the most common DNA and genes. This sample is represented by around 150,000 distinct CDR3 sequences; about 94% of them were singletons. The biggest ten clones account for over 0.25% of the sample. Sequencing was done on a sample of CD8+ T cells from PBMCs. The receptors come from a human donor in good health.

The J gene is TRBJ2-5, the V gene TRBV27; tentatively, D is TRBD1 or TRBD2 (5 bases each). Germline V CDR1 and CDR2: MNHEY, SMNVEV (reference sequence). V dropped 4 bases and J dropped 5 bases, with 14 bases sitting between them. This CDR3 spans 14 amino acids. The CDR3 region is CASSYAGSWETQYF. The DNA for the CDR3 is TGTGCCAGCAGTTATGCAGGGAGCTGGGAGACCCAGTACTTC.

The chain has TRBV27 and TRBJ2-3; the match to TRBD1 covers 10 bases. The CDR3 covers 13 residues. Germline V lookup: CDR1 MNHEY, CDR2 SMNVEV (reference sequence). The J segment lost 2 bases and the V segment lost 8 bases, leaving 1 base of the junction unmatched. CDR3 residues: CASGTGATDTQYF. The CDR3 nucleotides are TGTGCCAGCGGGACAGGGGCCACAGATACGCAGTATTTT.

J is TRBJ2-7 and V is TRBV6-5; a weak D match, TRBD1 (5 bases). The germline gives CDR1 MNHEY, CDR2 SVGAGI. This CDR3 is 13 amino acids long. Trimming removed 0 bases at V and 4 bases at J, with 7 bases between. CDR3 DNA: TGTGCCAGCAGTTACTCGACAGCGTACGAGCAGTACTTC. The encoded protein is CASSYSTAYEQYF.